These 27 T cell receptor beta chains originate from one sample sequenced in a study of T cells in Graves' hyperthyroidism and ophthalmopathy. RNA transcripts gave rise to amplified TCR beta CDR3 regions. Researchers ran a first-round RT-PCR on the TCR CDR3 using the HTBI primer set. TCRdb re-called the multiplex PCR reads with MiXCR, one entry per CDR3 protein. Of about 600,000 distinct CDR3 sequences listed, approximately 14% are singletons. Sequenced sample: blood. All receptors come from a woman aged 18-29 years with Graves' ophthalmopathy.

This clonotype was picked up many times. This chain links TRBV18 with TRBJ2-3; D gene unclear. V was shortened by 3 bases and J by 4 bases, with 8 bases between the two germline ends. This CDR3 comprises 13 residues. From germline, CDR1 is KGHSH and CDR2 LQKENI. The CDR3 DNA sequence: TGTGCCAGCTCACCGGTGGACCCAGATACGCAGTATTTT. Encoded protein: CASSPVDPDTQYF.

The rearrangement uses TRBV4-2 and TRBJ2-1, with 11 positions matching TRBD2. The CDR3 sequence is 15 residues long. The germline V gene has CDR1 LGHNA and CDR2 YNFKEQ. With V trimmed by 4 bases and J by 5 bases, 4 bases remained unmatched. The CDR3 sequence is CASSRPGLADNEQFF. In DNA, the CDR3 is TGTGCCAGCAGCCGACCGGGACTAGCGGACAATGAGCAGTTCTTC.

This clonotype was detected many times. The chain employs TRBV30 and TRBJ1-4; TRBD1 aligns across 9 bases. The CDR3 loop spans 12 amino acids. Germline loops: CDR1 GTSNPN, CDR2 SVGIG (reference sequence). After removal of 5 bases from V and 5 bases from J, the junction contained 0 bases not matched to a gene. Here the CDR3 reads CAWGQGNEKLFF. CDR3 coding DNA: TGTGCCTGGGGACAGGGGAATGAAAAACTGTTTTTT.

The sample holds many counts of this clonotype. This chain uses TRBV20-1 with TRBJ1-5; D uncertain. The V gene lost 2 bases and the J gene lost 0 bases, with 11 bases spanning the gap. Germline V gene lookup returns CDR1 DFQATT and CDR2 SNEGSKA (reference sequence). The CDR3 has 15 amino acids. Here the CDR3 reads CSARTGRYSNQPQHF. The CDR3 DNA follows: TGCAGTGCTAGAACGGGGAGGTATAGCAATCAGCCCCAGCATTTT.

This clonotype was picked up many times. The rearrangement links TRBV27 to TRBJ2-7; D perhaps matches TRBD2 (5 bases). Per germline, CDR1 MNHEY and CDR2 SMNVEV (reference sequence). The ends were cut back, 3 bases at V and 1 base at J, with 13 bases in the middle. This CDR3 is 15 amino acids long. Here the CDR3 reads CASSLGVSGSYEQYF. In DNA form, the CDR3 reads TGTGCCAGCAGTTTGGGAGTCAGCGGATCCTACGAGCAGTACTTC.

The table lists this clonotype with many counts. V is TRBV20-1 and J is TRBJ2-7; 10 positions agree with TRBD1. Germline assignment: CDR1 DFQATT and CDR2 SNEGSKA (reference sequence). There are 13 residues in the CDR3. V shed 5 bases and J 4 bases; nucleotides not matched to a gene: 5. Here the CDR3 reads CSARTGGRYEQYF. The CDR3 DNA reads as TGCAGTGCTCGGACAGGGGGGAGATACGAGCAGTACTTC.

This clonotype has a handful of counts. This sequence joins TRBV6-1 and TRBJ1-4; a weak D match, TRBD1 (5 bases). The CDR3 has 12 amino acids. Trimming took off 5 bases at V and 10 bases at J, with 11 bases between the two ends. Germline-derived CDR1 and CDR2 are MNHNS and SASEGT. The CDR3, as DNA: TGTGCCAGCAGTCCCCCCGGGGGAAAACTGTTTTTT. Translation: CASSPPGGKLFF.

This clonotype was observed a few times. The gene calls are TRBV12-5 and TRBJ1-1; no firm D call. The CDR3 runs to 15 residues. From germline, CDR1 is LGHNT and CDR2 FRNRAP. V was shortened by 0 bases and J by 2 bases, with 10 bases between the two germline ends. The CDR3 loop is CASGLVARGNTEAFF. For the CDR3, the DNA is TGTGCTAGTGGTTTGGTTGCCAGAGGTAACACTGAAGCTTTCTTT.

This clonotype was seen many times. The gene calls are TRBV3-1 and TRBJ2-3; TRBD2 is a possible D gene (6 bases). Germline CDR1 LGHDT, CDR2 YNNKEL (reference sequence). Trimming removed 8 bases at V and 4 bases at J, with 31 bases between. The CDR3 contains 19 residues. CDR3 region: CASQPLRGRTDPGADTQYF. The CDR3 bases are TGTGCCAGCCAGCCTTTACGTGGACGGACCGATCCGGGAGCAGATACGCAGTATTTT.

Many counts were recorded for this clonotype. The rearrangement joins TRBV13 to TRBJ2-7; 8 bases are shared with TRBD2. The CDR3 extends over 15 amino acids. Unmatched junction bases numbered 12, after V lost 5 bases and J lost 6 bases. Germline CDR1 PRHDT, CDR2 FYEKMQ (reference sequence). CDR3 in DNA: TGTGCCAGCAGCCCTACTAGCGGAAGCCACCTCGAGCAGTACTTC. Protein: CASSPTSGSHLEQYF.

This clonotype was seen a few times. The chain couples TRBV5-5 to TRBJ2-7; D is ambiguous. CDR1 and CDR2 (germline): SGHKS, YYEKEE (reference sequence). The CDR3 has 14 residues. V gave up 0 bases and J gave up 0 bases, with 7 bases separating them. CDR3 residues: CASSLAFSSYEQYF. The CDR3 DNA follows: TGTGCCAGCAGCTTGGCGTTCAGCTCCTACGAGCAGTACTTC.

V and J are TRBV20-1 and TRBJ2-5; D gene ambiguous. The germline V gene has CDR1 DFQATT and CDR2 SNEGSKA (reference sequence). The CDR3 has 14 amino acids. V lost 0 bases to trimming and J lost 2 bases, with 10 bases between them. In nucleotides, the CDR3 is TGCAGTGCTAGAGATTTAAGGGAACAAGAGACCCAGTACTTC. Amino acids: CSARDLREQETQYF.

V and J are TRBV19 and TRBJ1-4; D not resolved. The germline V gene encodes CDR1 LNHDA and CDR2 SQIVND (reference sequence). CDR3 length: 15 residues. V lost 4 bases, J lost 0 bases, and 9 bases lay in between. CDR3 nucleotides: TGTGCCAGTAGTACGACCAGTGCAACTAATGAAAAACTGTTTTTT. It translates to CASSTTSATNEKLFF.

This rearrangement joins TRBV12-5 to TRBJ2-2; perhaps TRBD2 as D (6 bases). V lost 11 bases and J lost 3, with 13 bases in between. Germline CDR1 reads LGHNT; CDR2 reads FRNRAP. This CDR3 is 13 amino acids long. CDR3 region: CAAGLPYTGELFF. CDR3 coding DNA: TGTGCTGCGGGACTCCCCTACACCGGGGAGCTGTTTTTT.

Ten or more counts support this clonotype. This chain uses TRBV3-1 with TRBJ1-1, with a tentative D call TRBD1 (5 bases). There are 15 residues in the CDR3. The V gene's germline CDR1 is LGHDT and CDR2 YNNKEL (reference sequence). V was trimmed by 1 base and J by 5 bases, leaving 14 bases between them. The CDR3 region has the DNA TGTGCCAGCAGCCAAGTTATGTGGGGGGGAACTGAAGCTTTCTTT. Translation gives CASSQVMWGGTEAFF.

This clonotype has a count of ten or more. This chain joins TRBV11-2 and TRBJ1-3, with D possibly TRBD1 on 5 matching bases. The CDR3 has 15 residues. V was trimmed by 4 bases and J by 4 bases, leaving 14 bases between them. In germline, CDR1 is SGHAT, CDR2 FQNNGV. In nucleotides, the CDR3 is TGTGCCAGCAGCTCACAGGCTCCCGGGGGAAACACCATATATTTT. Encoded protein: CASSSQAPGGNTIYF. The whole variable domain, remainder taken from reference TRBV11-2 and TRBJ1-3, is EAGVAQSPRYKIIEKRQSVAFWCNPISGHATLYWYQQILGQGPKLLIQFQNNGVVDDSQLPKDRFSAERLKGVDSTLKIQPAKLEDSAVYLCASSSQAPGGNTIYFGEGSWLTVV.

This clonotype was observed a single time. A much larger clone differs from this one at a single base, so this may be a read error. The chain links TRBV29-1 to TRBJ2-6; tentative D call: TRBD1 (6 bases). V lost 8 bases to trimming and J lost 4 bases, with 9 bases between them. Germline V lookup: CDR1 SQVTM, CDR2 ANQGSEA. This CDR3 is 12 amino acids long. CDR3 in DNA: TGCAGCACAGGGTCAGGGGCCAACGTCCTGACTTTC. Its translation: CSTGSGANVLTF.

This clonotype was counted at least ten times. The rearrangement links TRBV28 to TRBJ2-1; 12 bases match TRBD2. Germline V gives CDR1 MDHEN, CDR2 SYDVKM. V lost 10 bases and J lost 7; bases outside the gene matches: 11. CDR3 length: 15 residues. CDR3 residues: CATCPRLAGGNEQFF. CDR3 nucleotide sequence: TGTGCCACCTGTCCGCGGCTAGCGGGGGGGAATGAGCAGTTCTTC. The full variable domain, in which reference TRBV28 and TRBJ2-1 provide the parts outside the CDR3, is DVKVTQSSRYLVKRTGEKVFLECVQDMDHENMFWYRQDPGLGLRLIYFSYDVKMKEKGDIPEGYSVSREKKERFSLILESASTNQTSMYLCATCPRLAGGNEQFFGPGTRLTVL.

This clonotype was detected only a few times. V usage is TRBV11-3 and J usage is TRBJ2-2, with D tentatively TRBD1 (5 bases). Looked up from germline, CDR1 is SGHNT and CDR2 is YENEEA. Trimming removed 2 bases from V and 7 bases from J, with 17 bases in between. The CDR3 has 16 amino acids. The CDR3, as DNA: TGTGCCAGCAGCTTAAGGGGTCTGTACTCGGGCGGGGAGCTGTTTTTT. This gives the protein CASSLRGLYSGGELFF.

This clonotype was recorded once. One end of the junction varies from germline; a read error may be responsible. The chain employs TRBV2 and TRBJ2-1; TRBD2 might be the D (5 bases). The CDR3 is 13 residues long. Germline loops: CDR1 SNHLY, CDR2 FYNNEI. For the CDR3, the DNA is TGCGCCAGCAGCCAAGAGGGCCGCAATGAGCAGTTCTTC. Translation gives CASSQEGRNEQFF.

This clonotype appeared a few times. The V and J genes are TRBV4-3 and TRBJ2-1, with unresolved D. V lost 2 bases, J lost 0 bases, and 14 bases lay in between. Germline CDR1 reads LGHNA; CDR2 reads YSLEER. CDR3 length: 17 residues. The CDR3 loop reads CASSQQFGTSSYNEQFF. The CDR3, as DNA: TGCGCCAGCAGCCAACAGTTTGGAACCAGCTCCTACAATGAGCAGTTCTTC.

In this sample, this clonotype turned up many times. J is TRBJ2-3 and V is TRBV6-6; the match to TRBD2 covers 9 bases. V was clipped by 0 bases and J by 5 bases; unmatched bases: 6. The CDR3 extends over 16 amino acids. The germline gives CDR1 MNHNY, CDR2 SVGAGI (reference sequence). The CDR3 sequence: CASSYSREGLRDTQYF. CDR3 in DNA: TGTGCCAGCAGTTACTCGCGGGAGGGCCTTAGAGATACGCAGTATTTT.

This clonotype was counted at least ten times. This chain uses TRBV6-2 or TRBV6-3 with TRBJ2-1; D is possibly TRBD1 (5 bases). Germline assignment: CDR1 MNHEY and CDR2 SVGEGT. The CDR3 is 16 amino acids. Trimming shortened V by 6 bases and J by 0 bases, and 15 bases separated the two germline ends. The CDR3 reads CASRKGQRSSYNEQFF. The CDR3 nucleotides read TGTGCCAGCAGGAAGGGGCAGAGGAGCTCCTACAATGAGCAGTTCTTC.

V usage is TRBV24-1 and J usage is TRBJ2-1; D unclear. The CDR3 is made up of 14 amino acids. In germline, CDR1 is KGHDR, CDR2 SFDVKD. V shed 4 bases and J shed 0 bases, with 6 bases lying between them. DNA of the CDR3: TGTGCCACCAGTGAAACCGTCTCCTACAATGAGCAGTTCTTC. Protein product: CATSETVSYNEQFF.

This clonotype has at least ten counts. V is TRBV20-1 and J is TRBJ2-7, with 9 bases matching TRBD2. The CDR3 contains 16 residues. Germline CDR1 reads DFQATT; CDR2 reads SNEGSKA (reference sequence). Trimming removed 5 bases from V and 5 bases from J; junction bases left unmatched: 16. CDR3 amino acids: CSAATTASGIEDEQYF. The CDR3 DNA reads as TGCAGTGCTGCCACAACGGCTAGCGGGATCGAGGACGAGCAGTACTTC.

This clonotype was detected many times. V usage is TRBV28 and J usage is TRBJ2-6; D is ambiguous. The germline V gene has CDR1 MDHEN and CDR2 SYDVKM. V was shortened by 5 bases and J by 2 bases, with 22 bases between the two germline ends. This CDR3 contains 19 residues. The CDR3 DNA follows: TGTGCCAGCAGTCCGGCCCCCGACACGGTCGTGACTGGGGCCAACGTCCTGACTTTC. Translation gives CASSPAPDTVVTGANVLTF.

This clonotype occurred many times. The CDR3 bases are TGTGCCAGCAGCTTAGAAGGGCCCAAGCAGTTCTTC. Translated: CASSLEGPKQFF. V usage is TRBV7-2 and J usage is TRBJ2-1; D unclear. V was clipped by 1 base and J by 11 bases, with 9 bases between them. Germline V gene data show CDR1 as SGHTA and CDR2 as FQGNSA. The CDR3 loop spans 12 amino acids.